This TCR beta chain is drawn from a study of control samples from healthy donors and cancer patients. The trim removed 2 bases at V and 2 bases at J, leaving 6 bases unmatched. The CDR3 extends over 16 amino acids. Germline CDR1 KGHSH, CDR2 LQKENI. The method was immunoSEQ multiplex PCR; TCRdb's version includes in-frame clones alone and lacks a portion of them. The repertoire consists of roughly 150,000 clones, with approximately 90% occurring once and the leading ten covering less than 0.75%. The chain recombines TRBV18 with TRBJ2-7, with 10 positions matching TRBD2. Input material: blood. The sequence was collected from a woman aged 30 to 39 in good health. CDR3 sequence: CASSPKIAGGAYEQYF. CDR3 coding DNA: TGTGCCAGCTCACCAAAAATAGCGGGAGGCGCCTACGAGCAGTACTTC.